The 9 T cell receptor beta chains presented below share a single source sample, sequenced in a study of T-cell memory formation after mild COVID-19. A single record per CDR3 protein comes from TCRdb applying MiXCR to the 5' RACE reads. The sample lists fewer than 600,000 distinct CDR3 sequences, less than 25% occurring once. The source material was PBMCs or a T cell subset sorted from them (not recorded which). These receptors all come from an adult woman who had mild COVID-19 (a few samples of this study predate the infection). Cell type and time point are not known.

The rearrangement joins TRBV6-5 to TRBJ1-4, with 9 nucleotides matching TRBD1. Per germline, CDR1 MNHEY and CDR2 SVGAGI. This CDR3 has 14 residues. J gave up 8 bases and V 6 bases, and 7 bases lay outside the gene matches. For the CDR3, the DNA is TGTGCCAGCAGCATGACAGGGGGTGGCGAAAAACTGTTTTTT. This sequence encodes CASSMTGGGEKLFF.

A few counts support this clonotype. The gene calls are TRBV27 and TRBJ1-1; D is possibly TRBD1 (5 bases). This CDR3 spans 15 amino acids. CDR1 MNHEY and CDR2 SMNVEV come from the germline V gene (reference sequence). Trimming stripped 6 bases from V and 1 base from J, with 15 bases between. CDR3 sequence: CASSPWGGRNTEAFF. CDR3 sequence (DNA): TGTGCCAGCAGCCCCTGGGGGGGGAGGAACACTGAAGCTTTCTTT.

This clonotype was detected many times. The V call is TRBV5-1, the J call TRBJ1-6, with D possibly TRBD1 on 5 matching bases. This CDR3 has 15 amino acids. V was trimmed by 1 base and J by 7 bases, leaving 12 bases between them. The V gene's germline CDR1 is SGHRS and CDR2 YFSETQ. This CDR3 is CASSLRTGGNSPLHF. CDR3 DNA sequence: TGCGCCAGCAGCTTGAGGACCGGGGGGAATTCACCCCTCCACTTT. The variable domain in full, completed from reference TRBV5-1 and TRBJ1-6, reads KAGVTQTPRYLIKTRGQQVTLSCSPISGHRSVSWYQQTPGQGLQFLFEYFSETQRNKGNFPGRFSGRQFSNSRSEMNVSTLELGDSALYLCASSLRTGGNSPLHFGNGTRLTVT.

The rearrangement uses TRBV28 and TRBJ2-7, with TRBD1 matching 7 bases. The junction had 10 bases not matched to a gene; V was cut back by 5 bases and J by 6 bases. Germline values: CDR1 MDHEN, CDR2 SYDVKM. The CDR3 loop spans 14 amino acids. DNA for the CDR3: TGTGCCAGCAGTATAAGACAGGGAGAGTTCGAGCAGTACTTC. It yields the protein CASSIRQGEFEQYF.

The chain employs TRBV11-1 and TRBJ2-1, with TRBD1 matching 8 bases. Germline assignment: CDR1 SGHAT and CDR2 FQDESV (reference sequence). This CDR3 has 15 amino acids. The V segment lost 6 bases and the J segment 7 bases; nucleotides outside the gene matches: 11. The CDR3 region is CASRPRDRRMNEQFF. CDR3 coding DNA: TGTGCCAGCAGACCGCGGGACAGGAGAATGAATGAGCAGTTCTTC.

This clonotype was recorded only once. The rearrangement uses TRBV9 and TRBJ2-7; TRBD1 is a possible D gene (6 bases). Trimming took off 0 bases at V and 0 bases at J, with 10 bases between the two ends. The CDR3 runs 15 residues. Germline V gene data show CDR1 as SGDLS and CDR2 as YYNGEE. The CDR3 nucleotides read TGTGCCAGCAGCGTAGGTGGGACAAACTCCTACGAGCAGTACTTC. This gives the protein CASSVGGTNSYEQYF.

This clonotype was picked up a small number of times. This chain uses TRBV7-9 with TRBJ2-3; D gene uncertain. The ends were cut back, 6 bases at V and 0 bases at J, with 7 bases in the middle. The CDR3 is 13 amino acids. Germline CDR1 SEHNR, CDR2 FQNEAQ (reference sequence). The CDR3 loop is CASSSQSTDTQYF. CDR3 nucleotides: TGTGCCAGCAGTTCACAGAGCACAGATACGCAGTATTTT.

This clonotype was found a few times. V gene TRBV7-9 combines with J gene TRBJ2-1; 9 nucleotides agree with TRBD2. After removal of 4 bases from V and 2 bases from J, the junction contained 9 bases not matched to a gene. Germline CDR1 SEHNR, CDR2 FQNEAQ (reference sequence). CDR3 length: 17 residues. The CDR3 region has the DNA TGTGCCAGCAGCTCACCCGTTAGCGGGAGAGCCTACAATGAGCAGTTCTTC. Translated, it gives CASSSPVSGRAYNEQFF.

This clonotype was picked up a small number of times. This CDR3 is CASSQTSGYYNEQFF. Here the CDR3 DNA reads TGCGCCAGCAGCCAGACTAGCGGATACTACAATGAGCAGTTCTTC. The chain links TRBV5-1 to TRBJ2-1; TRBD2 matches 9 bases. Germline lookup yields CDR1 SGHRS and CDR2 YFSETQ. The CDR3 consists of 15 residues. The V segment lost 4 bases and the J segment 3 bases; nucleotides outside the gene matches: 5.